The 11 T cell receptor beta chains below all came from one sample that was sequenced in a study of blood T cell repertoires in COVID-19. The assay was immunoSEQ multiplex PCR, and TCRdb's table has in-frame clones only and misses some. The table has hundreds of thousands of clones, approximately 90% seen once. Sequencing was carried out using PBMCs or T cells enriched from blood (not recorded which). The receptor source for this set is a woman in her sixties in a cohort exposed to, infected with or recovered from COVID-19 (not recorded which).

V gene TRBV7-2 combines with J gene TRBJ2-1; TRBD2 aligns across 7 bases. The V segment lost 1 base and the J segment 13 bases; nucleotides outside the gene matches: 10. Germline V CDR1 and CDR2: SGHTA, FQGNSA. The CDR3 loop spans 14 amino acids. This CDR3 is CASSLGREKGPQFF. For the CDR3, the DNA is TGTGCCAGCAGCTTAGGGCGGGAGAAAGGTCCCCAGTTCTTC.

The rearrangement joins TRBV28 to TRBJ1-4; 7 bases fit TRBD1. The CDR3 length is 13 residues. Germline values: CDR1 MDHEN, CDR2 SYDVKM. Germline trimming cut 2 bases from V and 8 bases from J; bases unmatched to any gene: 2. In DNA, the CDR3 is TGTGCCAGCAGTTTAGACAGGGTCGAAAAACTGTTTTTT. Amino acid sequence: CASSLDRVEKLFF. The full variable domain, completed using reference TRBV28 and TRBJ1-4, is DVKVTQSSRYLVKRTGEKVFLECVQDMDHENMFWYRQDPGLGLRLIYFSYDVKMKEKGDIPEGYSVSREKKERFSLILESASTNQTSMYLCASSLDRVEKLFFGSGTQLSVL.

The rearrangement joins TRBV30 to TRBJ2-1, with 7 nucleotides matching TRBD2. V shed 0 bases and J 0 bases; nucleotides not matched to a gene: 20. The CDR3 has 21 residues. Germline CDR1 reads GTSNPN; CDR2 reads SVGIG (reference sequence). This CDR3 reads CAWSVQKAGRPTMSSYNEQFF. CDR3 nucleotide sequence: TGTGCCTGGAGTGTACAGAAAGCCGGGAGGCCCACGATGAGCTCCTACAATGAGCAGTTCTTC.

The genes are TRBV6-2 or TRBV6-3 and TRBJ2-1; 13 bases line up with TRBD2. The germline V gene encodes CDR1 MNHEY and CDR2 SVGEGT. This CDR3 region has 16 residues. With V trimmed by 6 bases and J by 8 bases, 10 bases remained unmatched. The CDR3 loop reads CASSAALGLAGDEQFF. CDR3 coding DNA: TGTGCCAGCAGCGCGGCCCTCGGACTAGCGGGAGATGAGCAGTTCTTC.

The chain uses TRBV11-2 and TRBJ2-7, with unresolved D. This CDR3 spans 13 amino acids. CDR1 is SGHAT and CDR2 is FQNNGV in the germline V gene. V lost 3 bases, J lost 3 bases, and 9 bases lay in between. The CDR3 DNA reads TGTGCCAGCAGCTTGTGGTCCGGCTACGAGCAGTACTTC. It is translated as CASSLWSGYEQYF. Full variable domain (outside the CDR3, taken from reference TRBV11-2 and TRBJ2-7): EAGVAQSPRYKIIEKRQSVAFWCNPISGHATLYWYQQILGQGPKLLIQFQNNGVVDDSQLPKDRFSAERLKGVDSTLKIQPAKLEDSAVYLCASSLWSGYEQYFGPGTRLTVT.

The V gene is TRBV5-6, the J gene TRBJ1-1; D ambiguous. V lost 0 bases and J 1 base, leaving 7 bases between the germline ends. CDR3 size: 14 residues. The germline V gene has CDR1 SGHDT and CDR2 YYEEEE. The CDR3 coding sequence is TGTGCCAGCAGCTTGGCGTCTCCGAACACTGAAGCTTTCTTT. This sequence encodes CASSLASPNTEAFF. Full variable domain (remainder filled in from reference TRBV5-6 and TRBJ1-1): DAGVTQSPTHLIKTRGQQVTLRCSPKSGHDTVSWYQQALGQGPQFIFQYYEEEERQRGNFPDRFSGHQFPNYSSELNVNALLLGDSALYLCASSLASPNTEAFFGQGTRLTVV.

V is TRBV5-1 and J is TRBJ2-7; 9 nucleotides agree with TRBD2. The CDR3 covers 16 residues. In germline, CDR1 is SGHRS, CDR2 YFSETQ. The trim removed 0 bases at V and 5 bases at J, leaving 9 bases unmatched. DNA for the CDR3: TGCGCCAGCAGCTTGGGAAGTAGCGGGAGTATCGACGAGCAGTACTTC. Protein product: CASSLGSSGSIDEQYF.

DNA for the CDR3: TGTGCCAGCAGGGCTAGCGGGAGAAGGGAGACCCAGTACTTC. Translated: CASRASGRRETQYF. The gene calls are TRBV6-5 and TRBJ2-5; TRBD2 matches 10 bases. With V trimmed by 6 bases and J by 5 bases, 6 bases remained unmatched. CDR1 and CDR2 from the germline V gene are MNHEY and SVGAGI. CDR3 length equals 14 residues.

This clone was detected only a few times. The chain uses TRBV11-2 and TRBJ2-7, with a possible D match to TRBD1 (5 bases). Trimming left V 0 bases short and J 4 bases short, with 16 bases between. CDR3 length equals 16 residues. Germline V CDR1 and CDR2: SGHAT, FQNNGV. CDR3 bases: TGTGCCAGCAGCTTAGATCAGGACCAGGGTAGATACGAGCAGTACTTC. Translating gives CASSLDQDQGRYEQYF.

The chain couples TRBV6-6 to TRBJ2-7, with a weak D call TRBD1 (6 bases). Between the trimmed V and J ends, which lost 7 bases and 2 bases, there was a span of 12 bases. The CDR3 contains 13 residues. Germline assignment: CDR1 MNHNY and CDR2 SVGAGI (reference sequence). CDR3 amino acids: CASTHRETYEQYF. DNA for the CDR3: TGTGCCAGCACCCACAGGGAGACCTACGAGCAGTACTTC.

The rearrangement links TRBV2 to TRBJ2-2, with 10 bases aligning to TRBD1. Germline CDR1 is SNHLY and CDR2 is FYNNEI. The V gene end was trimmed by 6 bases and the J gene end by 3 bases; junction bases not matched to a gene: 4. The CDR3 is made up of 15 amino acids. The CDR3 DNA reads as TGTGCCAGCAGGGGACAGGGGCCCTACACCGGGGAGCTGTTTTTT. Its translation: CASRGQGPYTGELFF.